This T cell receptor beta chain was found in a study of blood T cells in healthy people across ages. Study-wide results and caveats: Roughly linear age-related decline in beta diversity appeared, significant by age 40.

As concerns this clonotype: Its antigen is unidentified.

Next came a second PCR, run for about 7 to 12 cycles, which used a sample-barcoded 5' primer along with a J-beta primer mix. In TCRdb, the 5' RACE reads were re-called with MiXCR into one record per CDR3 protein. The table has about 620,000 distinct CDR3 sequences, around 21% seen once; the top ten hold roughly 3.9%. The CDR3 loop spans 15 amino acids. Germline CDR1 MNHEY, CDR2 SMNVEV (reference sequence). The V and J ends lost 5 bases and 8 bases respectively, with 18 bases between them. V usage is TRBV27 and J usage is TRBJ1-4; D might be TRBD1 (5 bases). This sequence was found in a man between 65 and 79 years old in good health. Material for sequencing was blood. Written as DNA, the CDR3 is TGTGCCAGCAGTCGAGGGACTCACGCGGGGGAAAAACTGTTTTTT. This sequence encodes CASSRGTHAGEKLFF.